The present TCR beta chain was sequenced within a study of T cells in Graves' hyperthyroidism and ophthalmopathy. For the study at large: It was at initial diagnosis, before any treatment, that peripheral blood was collected. Study-wide results and limits: Also found in blood were most expanded thyroid clonotypes above 0.001.

Trimming removed 6 bases from V and 6 bases from J, with 8 bases in between. Germline V gene lookup returns CDR1 DFQATT and CDR2 SNEGSKA (reference sequence). The CDR3 sequence is 11 residues long. Template material for amplifying TCR beta CDR3 regions consisted of RNA transcripts. A first-round RT-PCR of the TCR CDR3 used the HTBI primer set. TCRdb redid the calling of the multiplex PCR reads with MiXCR, one entry per CDR3 protein. Of 750,000 to 950,000 distinct CDR3 sequences listed, 35% to 40% were seen once; the top ten hold about 9%. In this sample, this clonotype turned up many times. Antigen: not known.

The rearrangement joins TRBV20-1 to TRBJ2-2; D not certain. The sequencing input was blood. The sequence was obtained from a man aged 18 to 35 with Graves' hyperthyroidism. CDR3 sequence: CSAALSGELFF. In DNA, the CDR3 is TGCAGTGCAGCGCTATCCGGGGAGCTGTTTTTT.